The 26 T cell receptor beta chains below were found in one sample sequenced in a study of cytomegalovirus exposure and HLA in healthy donors. The PCR used 60 Vbeta and 13 Jbeta primers. The data were produced by immunoSEQ multiplex PCR, yet TCRdb's version contains in-frame clones alone and is incomplete. This table has roughly 120,000 clones, roughly 79% appearing once. The sample consisted of PBMCs. Receptors were obtained from a woman aged 40 to 49 in good health and CMV-seronegative.

The rearrangement uses TRBV6-5 and TRBJ2-3, with 9 bases aligning to TRBD2. V gave up 6 bases and J gave up 6 bases; unmatched junction bases: 7. The CDR3 has 14 residues. Germline-derived CDR1 and CDR2 are MNHEY and SVGAGI. For the CDR3, the DNA is TGTGCCAGCAGCCGTCTAGCGGGGAGGGATACGCAGTATTTT. This translates into CASSRLAGRDTQYF.

This clone was seen a few times. This rearrangement joins TRBV2 to TRBJ1-4; 7 bases line up with TRBD1. Germline values: CDR1 SNHLY, CDR2 FYNNEI. V dropped 5 bases and J dropped 5; count of bases not matched to a gene: 8. CDR3 length: 15 residues. Here the CDR3 DNA reads TGTGCCAGCAGTATCGGACAGGCTAGCAATGAAAAACTGTTTTTT. Protein product: CASSIGQASNEKLFF.

This chain connects TRBV6-5 to TRBJ1-6, with D possibly being TRBD1 (5 bases). V gave up 0 bases and J gave up 13 bases, with 10 bases separating them. The CDR3 runs 13 residues. Germline V gene sequence: CDR1 MNHEY, CDR2 SVGAGI. The CDR3 reads CASSYSRDLPLHF. The CDR3 nucleotides are TGTGCCAGCAGTTACTCCCGGGACTTGCCCCTCCACTTT.

V is TRBV6-1 and J is TRBJ2-5, with 12 positions matching TRBD2. The J segment lost 1 base and the V segment lost 7 bases, leaving 1 base of the junction unmatched. CDR3 length equals 14 residues. The germline gives CDR1 MNHNS, CDR2 SASEGT. CDR3 nucleotides: TGTGCCAGCACTAGCGGGAGGGCCCAAGAGACCCAGTACTTC. This gives the protein CASTSGRAQETQYF.

The chain carries TRBV7-8 and TRBJ2-7; D is possibly TRBD2 (6 bases). The CDR3 is 13 residues long. V was cut by 1 base and J by 6 bases, with 10 bases left in between. CDR1 is SGHVS and CDR2 is FQNEAQ in the germline V gene. The CDR3 bases are TGTGCCAGCAGCTTAGTATCCGGGGGCGAGCAGTACTTC. Residues: CASSLVSGGEQYF. Together with reference TRBV7-8 and TRBJ2-7, the CDR3 gives the full variable domain: GAGVSQSPRYKVAKRGQDVALRCDPISGHVSLFWYQQALGQGPEFLTYFQNEAQLDKSGLPSDRFFAERPEGSVSTLKIQRTQQEDSAVYLCASSLVSGGEQYFGPGTRLTVT.

V is TRBV13 and J is TRBJ1-1, with D tentatively TRBD1 (5 bases). With 5 bases removed from V and 0 bases from J, the gap between germline ends came to 13 bases. CDR1 is PRHDT and CDR2 is FYEKMQ in the germline V gene (reference sequence). This CDR3 spans 15 amino acids. CDR3 loop: CASSLAPTVNTEAFF. The CDR3 nucleotides are TGTGCCAGCAGCCTAGCTCCGACAGTGAACACTGAAGCTTTCTTT.

This clone was seen a few times. The gene calls are TRBV4-1 and TRBJ1-4, with unresolved D. The V end was cut by 1 base, the J end by 4 bases, with 4 bases between. Per germline, CDR1 MGHRA and CDR2 YSYEKL. The CDR3 has 13 residues. CDR3 sequence reads: CASSQGHNEKLFF. CDR3 sequence (DNA): TGCGCCAGCAGCCAAGGACATAATGAAAAACTGTTTTTT.

This sequence joins TRBV19 and TRBJ2-6, with D possibly TRBD1 on 6 matching bases. V lost 6 bases and J lost 1, with 13 bases in between. The CDR3 spans 16 residues. In germline, CDR1 is LNHDA, CDR2 SQIVND (reference sequence). CDR3 loop: CASRRGQISGANVLTF. In nucleotides, the CDR3 is TGTGCCAGTAGACGCGGACAGATTTCTGGGGCCAACGTCCTGACTTTC.

The chain has TRBV15 and TRBJ2-5, with 8 bases aligning to TRBD2. The germline V gene encodes CDR1 LNHNV and CDR2 YYDKDF (reference sequence). Unmatched junction bases numbered 9, after V lost 1 base and J lost 8 bases. The CDR3 spans 15 residues. CDR3 region: CATSRGAGGPPTQYF. The CDR3 DNA reads as TGTGCCACCAGCAGAGGGGCGGGGGGACCCCCAACCCAGTACTTC.

The count of this clone is one. The chain couples TRBV15 to TRBJ1-2, with 8 bases identical to TRBD1. The germline gives CDR1 LNHNV, CDR2 YYDKDF (reference sequence). V shed 0 bases, J shed 6 bases, and the junction held 15 bases outside the gene matches. The CDR3 has 18 amino acids. For the CDR3, the DNA is TGTGCCACCAGCAGAGATCTACTGGACAGGGCAAGGGTGGATGGCTACACCTTC. Protein product: CATSRDLLDRARVDGYTF.

The chain employs TRBV7-2 and TRBJ2-5; 16 bases fit TRBD2. V lost 10 bases, J lost 4 bases, and 9 bases stayed unmatched. This CDR3 comprises 16 residues. In germline, CDR1 is SGHTA, CDR2 FQGNSA. Written as DNA, the CDR3 is TGTGCCACCGGGACTAGCGGGGGGGCGGGTCGAGAGACCCAGTACTTC. Its protein product is CATGTSGGAGRETQYF.

This chain connects TRBV7-6 to TRBJ2-3; a weak D match, TRBD2 (6 bases). CDR3 size: 12 residues. Trimming took 1 base from V and 10 from J, leaving 9 bases between them. Germline CDR1 is SGHVS and CDR2 is FNYEAQ. The CDR3 spells CASSLDSGAQYF. The CDR3 DNA sequence: TGTGCCAGCAGCTTAGACTCGGGGGCGCAGTATTTT.

The rearrangement links TRBV7-5 to TRBJ1-3. TRBV7-5 is an annotated pseudogene. The CDR3 contains 15 residues. CDR3: CARSFLSCSGNTIYF. DNA of the CDR3: TGTGCCAGAAGCTTTTTGAGTTGCTCTGGAAACACCATATATTTT.

The chain employs TRBV21-1 and TRBJ2-3; TRBD1 reflects the table's D call only, with no check against the DNA. TRBV21-1 has pseudogene status. The CDR3 runs to 14 residues. The CDR3, as DNA: TGTGCCAGGGGCCCAGGCAGGGTCACAGATACGCAGTATTTT. It specifies CARGPGRVTDTQYF.

The chain joins TRBV7-2 to TRBJ1-1; D unclear. The V gene's germline CDR1 is SGHTA and CDR2 FQGNSA. The CDR3 contains 13 residues. Between the trimmed V and J ends, which lost 3 bases and 7 bases, there was a span of 12 bases. The CDR3 coding sequence is TGTGCCAGCAGCTTGAATTGGGCATGTGAAGCTTTCTTT. Translated, it gives CASSLNWACEAFF.

The chain links TRBV13 to TRBJ2-1, with D possibly being TRBD2 (5 bases). CDR1 and CDR2 (germline): PRHDT, FYEKMQ (reference sequence). This CDR3 is built from 16 residues. The V and J ends lost 5 bases and 0 bases respectively, with 14 bases between them. The CDR3 bases are TGTGCCAGCAGCCCAACAACTAGTTCCTCCTACAATGAGCAGTTCTTC. This gives the protein CASSPTTSSSYNEQFF.

The chain carries TRBV2 and TRBJ2-5; no clear D. Trimming left V 5 bases short and J 0 bases short, with 7 bases between. CDR1 is SNHLY and CDR2 is FYNNEI in the germline V gene. The CDR3 is made up of 13 amino acids. In DNA, the CDR3 is TGTGCCAGCAGTTACGACAACCAAGAGACCCAGTACTTC. This encodes CASSYDNQETQYF.

This chain uses TRBV9 with TRBJ2-3; 7 bases align to TRBD2. The V gene end was trimmed by 4 bases and the J gene end by 3 bases; junction bases not matched to a gene: 8. The CDR3 sequence is 15 residues long. Looked up from germline, CDR1 is SGDLS and CDR2 is YYNGEE. CDR3 DNA: TGTGCCAGCAGCCTGGGGGGGGTCTTTACAGATACGCAGTATTTT. Its translation: CASSLGGVFTDTQYF.

The V call is TRBV29-1, the J call TRBJ1-3; perhaps TRBD1 as D (5 bases). Trimming left V 6 bases short and J 4 bases short, with 13 bases between. The germline CDR1 and CDR2 sequences are SQVTM and ANQGSEA. The CDR3 extends over 13 amino acids. The CDR3 reads CSVSRDLGNTIYF. CDR3 nucleotides: TGCAGCGTCAGTCGGGACTTAGGAAACACCATATATTTT.

The chain employs TRBV11-2 and TRBJ2-3, with 9 positions matching TRBD2. Germline V CDR1 and CDR2: SGHAT, FQNNGV. Unmatched junction bases numbered 10, after V lost 6 bases and J lost 6 bases. This CDR3 contains 15 residues. CDR3 nucleotides: TGTGCCAGCAGAATTTCCGGGACTAGCATTGATACGCAGTATTTT. Translating gives CASRISGTSIDTQYF.

This clone was seen just once. The rearrangement joins TRBV4-2 to TRBJ2-7; TRBD1 is a possible D gene (5 bases). With 6 bases removed from V and 3 bases from J, the gap between germline ends came to 18 bases. The CDR3 consists of 15 residues. The germline V gene has CDR1 LGHNA and CDR2 YNFKEQ. Here the CDR3 reads CASRWVAGNFYEQYF. CDR3 bases: TGTGCCAGCAGGTGGGTGGCAGGGAACTTCTACGAGCAGTACTTC.

The J gene is TRBJ1-1, the V gene TRBV10-3, with D unresolved. Germline V gene data show CDR1 as ENHRY and CDR2 as SYGVKD. Trimming removed 2 bases at V and 4 bases at J, with 14 bases between. The CDR3 sequence is 15 residues long. CDR3 bases: TGTGCCATCAGTGAGCCGTTAATAGAGGTCACTGAAGCTTTCTTT. Protein: CAISEPLIEVTEAFF.

V usage is TRBV30 and J usage is TRBJ2-5, with 7 bases aligning to TRBD1. V lost 2 bases and J lost 1; bases outside the gene matches: 7. The CDR3 sequence is 15 residues long. Germline values: CDR1 GTSNPN, CDR2 SVGIG (reference sequence). The CDR3 DNA sequence: TGTGCCTGGAGTATTGGGACAGCAATCCAAGAGACCCAGTACTTC. Translating it yields CAWSIGTAIQETQYF.

The chain has TRBV7-9 and TRBJ2-7; TRBD2 agrees at 7 bases. Germline lookup yields CDR1 SEHNR and CDR2 FQNEAQ (reference sequence). The CDR3 spans 16 residues. Trimming took 4 bases from V and 7 from J; bases not matched to a gene: 16. CDR3 DNA sequence: TGTGCCAGCAGCTCTGTGGCGGGAGACGTATCGGGGGAGCAGTACTTC. Amino acid sequence: CASSSVAGDVSGEQYF.

The chain recombines TRBV5-6 with TRBJ2-5; TRBD2 agrees at 8 bases. Germline values: CDR1 SGHDT, CDR2 YYEEEE. With V trimmed by 4 bases and J by 5 bases, 16 bases remained unmatched. The CDR3 is 17 amino acids. In DNA form, the CDR3 reads TGTGCCAGCAGCCCATACTACCGGGCGGGGGGTTCGGAGACCCAGTACTTC. It encodes CASSPYYRAGGSETQYF. Variable domain in full (rest from reference TRBV5-6 and TRBJ2-5): DAGVTQSPTHLIKTRGQQVTLRCSPKSGHDTVSWYQQALGQGPQFIFQYYEEEERQRGNFPDRFSGHQFPNYSSELNVNALLLGDSALYLCASSPYYRAGGSETQYFGPGTRLLVL.

The chain carries TRBV30 and TRBJ2-5; a weak D match, TRBD1 (6 bases). The DNA end is more similar to TRBJ2-7, so the J call may be wrong. The CDR3 length is 15 residues. Looked up from germline, CDR1 is GTSNPN and CDR2 is SVGIG (reference sequence). The CDR3 nucleotides are TGTGCCTGGAGTCCAAAAGAGGGGGTTCCCTACGAGCAGTACTTC. Translation: CAWSPKEGVPYEQYF.